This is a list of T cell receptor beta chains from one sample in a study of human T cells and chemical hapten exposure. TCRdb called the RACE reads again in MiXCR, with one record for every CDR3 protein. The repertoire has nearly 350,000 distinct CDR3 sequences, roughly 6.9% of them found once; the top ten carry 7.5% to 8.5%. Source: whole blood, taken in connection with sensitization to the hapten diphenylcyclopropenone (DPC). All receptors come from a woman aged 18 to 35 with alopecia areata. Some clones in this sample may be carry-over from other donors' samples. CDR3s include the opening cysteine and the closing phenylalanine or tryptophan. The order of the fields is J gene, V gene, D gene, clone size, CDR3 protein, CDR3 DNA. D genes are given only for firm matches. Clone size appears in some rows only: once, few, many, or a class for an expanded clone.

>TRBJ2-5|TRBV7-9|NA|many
CASSKGTGGQETQYF
TGTGCCAGCAGCAAGGGTACCGGGGGACAAGAGACCCAGTACTTC
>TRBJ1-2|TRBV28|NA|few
CASSSGHPTLYGYTF
TGTGCCAGCAGTTCGGGACACCCCACGCTTTATGGCTACACCTTC
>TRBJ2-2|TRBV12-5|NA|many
CASGFPTGPNTGELFF
TGTGCTAGTGGTTTCCCTACGGGGCCAAACACCGGGGAGCTGTTTTTT
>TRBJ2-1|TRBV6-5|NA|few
CASSSLSNEQFF
TGTGCCAGCAGTTCCCTCTCCAATGAGCAGTTCTTC
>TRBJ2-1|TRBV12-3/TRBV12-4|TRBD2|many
CASSYGASGGANEQFF
TGTGCCAGCAGTTATGGGGCTAGCGGGGGGGCCAATGAGCAGTTCTTC
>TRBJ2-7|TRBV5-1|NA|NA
CASRRDSFYEQYF
TGCGCCAGCAGAAGGGACTCCTTCTACGAGCAGTACTTC
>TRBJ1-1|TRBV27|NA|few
CASSLKVANTEAFF
TGTGCCAGCAGTTTAAAGGTGGCGAACACTGAAGCTTTCTTT
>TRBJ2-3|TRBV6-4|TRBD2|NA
CASSDGGGATDTQYF
TGTGCCAGCAGTGATGGCGGGGGGGCCACAGATACGCAGTATTTT
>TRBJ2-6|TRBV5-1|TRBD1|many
CASSLTPDRSSGANVLTF
TGCGCCAGCAGCTTGACCCCGGACAGGAGCTCTGGGGCCAACGTCCTGACTTTC
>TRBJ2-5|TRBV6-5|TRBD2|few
CASKREYGETQYF
TGTGCCAGCAAGCGGGAGTACGGTGAGACCCAGTACTTC
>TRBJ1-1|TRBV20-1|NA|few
CSARDERAFF
TGCAGTGCTAGAGATGAACGAGCTTTCTTT
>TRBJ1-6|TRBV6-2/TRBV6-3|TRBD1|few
CASRRNRGLGNSPLHF
TGTGCCAGCAGACGCAACAGGGGGCTTGGAAATTCACCCCTCCACTTT
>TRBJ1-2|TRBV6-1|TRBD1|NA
CASRGIGQGVNYGYTF
TGTGCCAGCAGGGGGATTGGACAGGGTGTTAACTATGGCTACACCTTC
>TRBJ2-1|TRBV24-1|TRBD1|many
CATSALAGQGASDEQFF
TGTGCCACCAGTGCCCTTGCGGGGCAGGGGGCGAGCGATGAGCAGTTCTTC
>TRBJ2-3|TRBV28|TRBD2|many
CASSWGAGHTDTQYF
TGTGCCAGCAGTTGGGGAGCGGGGCACACAGATACGCAGTATTTT
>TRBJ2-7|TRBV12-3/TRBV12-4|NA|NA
CASSFGGPRDEQYF
TGTGCCAGCAGTTTCGGGGGCCCCCGGGACGAGCAGTACTTC
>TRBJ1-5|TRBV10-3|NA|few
CAISEMKPSNQPQHF
TGTGCCATCAGTGAGATGAAGCCAAGCAATCAGCCCCAGCATTTT
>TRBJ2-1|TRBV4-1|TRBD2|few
CASSQGRGGRNEQFF
TGCGCCAGCAGCCAAGGGCGGGGGGGCCGCAATGAGCAGTTCTTC
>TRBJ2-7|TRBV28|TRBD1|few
CASSRWTGGRSEQYF
TGTGCCAGCAGCCGTTGGACAGGGGGTAGGAGCGAGCAGTACTTC
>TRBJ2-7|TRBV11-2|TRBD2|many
CASSFSAGAYEQYF
TGTGCCAGCAGCTTCTCCGCGGGGGCCTACGAGCAGTACTTC
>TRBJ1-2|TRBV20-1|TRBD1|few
CSARALGQTNYGYTF
TGCAGTGCTAGGGCCCTGGGACAGACTAACTATGGCTACACCTTC
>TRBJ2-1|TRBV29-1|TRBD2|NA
CSTSGTSGNNEQFF
TGCAGCACCTCCGGGACTAGCGGAAACAATGAGCAGTTCTTC
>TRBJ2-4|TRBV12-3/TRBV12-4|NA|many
CASRLGIPNIQYF
TGTGCCAGCAGGCTAGGTATTCCAAACATTCAGTACTTC
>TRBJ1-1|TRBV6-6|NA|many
CASGPHGTEAFF
TGTGCCAGCGGGCCGCACGGCACTGAAGCTTTCTTT
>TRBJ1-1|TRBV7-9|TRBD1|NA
CASIGGQTREAFF
TGTGCCAGCATCGGGGGACAGACACGTGAAGCTTTCTTT
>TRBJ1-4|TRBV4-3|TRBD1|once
CASSQDYFPGQGGEKLFF
TGCGCCAGCAGCCAAGATTACTTCCCGGGACAGGGAGGTGAAAAACTGTTTTTT
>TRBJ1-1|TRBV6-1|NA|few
CASIVAGETLSEAFF
TGTGCCAGCATCGTAGCAGGGGAAACACTCTCTGAAGCTTTCTTT
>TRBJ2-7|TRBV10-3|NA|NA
CAISETNGYEQYF
TGTGCCATCAGTGAGACGAACGGCTACGAGCAGTACTTC
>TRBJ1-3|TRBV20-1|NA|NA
CSARDPRASGNTIYF
TGCAGTGCTAGAGATCCCAGGGCTTCTGGAAACACCATATATTTT
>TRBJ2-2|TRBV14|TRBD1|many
CASSHPGTGGPLKGVGELFF
TGTGCCAGCAGCCATCCCGGGACAGGGGGCCCCCTCAAGGGTGTCGGGGAGCTGTTTTTT
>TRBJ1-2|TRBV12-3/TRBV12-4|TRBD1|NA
CASSEGAHGYTF
TGTGCCAGCAGTGAGGGGGCGCACGGCTACACCTTC
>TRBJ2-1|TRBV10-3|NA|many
CAISPGDNEQFF
TGTGCCATCAGCCCGGGGGACAATGAGCAGTTCTTC
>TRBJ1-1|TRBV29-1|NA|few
CSVERVEAFF
TGCAGCGTTGAAAGGGTGGAGGCTTTCTTT
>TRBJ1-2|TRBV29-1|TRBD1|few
CSVYGQGNYGYTF
TGCAGCGTTTATGGACAGGGGAACTATGGCTACACCTTC
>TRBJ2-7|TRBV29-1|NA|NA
CSVGGRLVDEQYF
TGCAGCGTTGGGGGGCGACTAGTGGACGAGCAGTACTTC
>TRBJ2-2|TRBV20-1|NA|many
CSARRLGGQAGELFF
TGCAGTGCTAGACGACTAGGGGGCCAGGCCGGGGAGCTGTTTTTT
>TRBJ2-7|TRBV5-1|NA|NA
CASSSGLGAYEQYF
TGCGCCAGCAGCTCGGGTCTAGGAGCCTACGAGCAGTACTTC
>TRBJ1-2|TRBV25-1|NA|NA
CASSDPALDRTYTF
TGTGCCAGCAGTGATCCGGCATTAGACAGGACCTACACCTTC
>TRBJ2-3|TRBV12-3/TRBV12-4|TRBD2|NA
CASSLTGGRTDTQYF
TGTGCCAGCAGTTTAACGGGGGGGAGGACAGATACGCAGTATTTT
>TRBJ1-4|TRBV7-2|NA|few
CASSSGFTGSNEKLFF
TGTGCCAGCAGCTCCGGATTTACAGGCAGTAATGAAAAACTGTTTTTT
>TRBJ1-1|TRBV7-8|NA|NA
CASSPEGGATEAFF
TGTGCCAGCAGCCCAGAGGGGGGAGCCACTGAAGCTTTCTTT
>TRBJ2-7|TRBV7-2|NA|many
CASARPGETYEQYF
TGTGCCAGCGCTCGCCCGGGGGAAACCTACGAGCAGTACTTC
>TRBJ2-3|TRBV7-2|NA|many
CASSLAPRARRTDTQYF
TGTGCCAGCAGCTTAGCGCCAAGGGCTAGGCGCACAGATACGCAGTATTTT
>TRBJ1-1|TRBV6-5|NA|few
CASSGPLSYPFF
TGTGCCAGCAGCGGACCCCTTAGTTATCCTTTCTTT
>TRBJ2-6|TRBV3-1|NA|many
CASSPSRQPGANVLTF
TGTGCCAGCAGCCCCTCTCGGCAACCTGGGGCCAACGTCCTGACTTTC
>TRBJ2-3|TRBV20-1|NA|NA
CSARGAFGDTQYF
TGCAGTGCTAGGGGGGCCTTTGGGGATACGCAGTATTTT